This T cell receptor (beta chain) originates from a study of human T cells and chemical hapten exposure (dated by TCRdb to the early 2020s). With respect to the entire study: For sensitization, 2% DPC in acetone was applied to a 2 cm by 2 cm area of upper inner arm skin. Throughout the approximately 25-week study period, patients were also given weekly therapeutic DPC doses on the scalp. Patch tests used Finn chambers with 0.01% DPC on the upper back, scored after 6 days by International Contact Dermatitis Research Group standards. The patient cohort, mostly female, included alopecia areata with under or over 50% scalp involvement, alopecia totalis and alopecia universalis. Libraries were pooled for sequencing, and variation in per-sample TCR yields was attributed mainly to small differences in library volumes within the pool. Peripheral blood TCR repertoire changes were tracked in vivo in alopecia patients during primary and secondary sensitization to the hapten diphenylcyclopropenone (DPC). Blood samples were taken from patients before sensitization (week 0) and at 2, 6 and about 24 weeks after DPC sensitization. For TCR sequencing, blood came from twenty-nine alopecia patients at anywhere from one to four time points (pre-sensitization, 2, 6 and 24 weeks).

Explained via the paper, the time point label denotes: patch test 2, 6 weeks after DPC sensitization. This sample's treatment or condition label indicates: therapeutic diphenylcyclopropenone sensitization with weekly scalp DPC. At every patch-test visit, the blood draw took place before the patch test was put on. Patients were eligible if aged 18 to 70, diagnosed with alopecia and judged suitable for DPC therapy, and pregnant patients were excluded. Unfractionated whole blood was collected in Tempus Blood RNA tubes, and total RNA was extracted from that blood. The library was produced with RACE. Instrument used: NextSeq 500. During library preparation, unique molecular identifiers were attached to individual cDNA molecules so that TCRs could be counted in a quantitative, reproducible way. From each blood RNA sample, both TCR alpha and TCR beta chains were sequenced. As for the authors' bioinformatics: A median of roughly 100,000 TCRs per sample was observed, with a range of roughly 23,224 to 700,000. V, J and CDR3 annotation of the TCR reads was carried out using the Decombinator software suite. Every sample was subsampled to the same number of TCRs (28,000) for the PS versus PT1 abundance plots. TCRs were defined as expanded if absent before sensitization and observed at least eight times at the 2-week time point. The public sequencing data were trimmed at Q25 with fastp and processed into clonotypes with MiXCR by TCRdb, which kept only in-frame beta chains. Duplicate CDR3 protein sequences are folded into a single record with the most common DNA and genes. These V and J calls derive from TCRdb rather than the authors' analysis. The sample records tens of thousands of distinct CDR3 sequences, about 9.8% of which are singletons. The ten largest account for 15% of the sample.

This clonotype is categorized as medium-sized (0.01 to 0.1%). It has no known antigen specificity. Base quality data are lacking; no much larger clone is found one base away. The CDR1 and CDR2 encoded by the germline V gene are MRHNA and SNTAGT. The CDR3, from cysteine to phenylalanine, totals 16 residues. Here the CDR3 DNA is all that survives: 48 bases in frame from base 1. The germline V end is reduced by 3 bases and the J end by 3 bases; junction bases left unmatched: 3. What the study reported, not specific to this receptor: Repeated subsampling changed both the strength of the expansion versus patch-test correlation and the threshold at which that correlation became significant. Alopecia, a presumed autoimmune disease, was present in all patients, so the immune response of the patients might differ from that of healthy individuals. Patch test score was positively correlated with the number of PT1 expanded TCRs, with significance at thresholds 8, 16 and 32 but not at 4. The number of TCRs above 1 in 1000 frequency did not change with DPC sensitization; there was no evidence of global repertoire structure alterations. Compared with pre-sensitization or healthy control sets, expanded TCRs formed significantly more large CDR3 similarity clusters, which is consistent with antigen-driven responses.

The sequenced sample was whole blood, obtained in connection with sensitization to the hapten diphenylcyclopropenone (DPC). The sequence was obtained from a woman in her forties with alopecia areata. Some clones in this sample may be carry-over from other donors' samples. The chain joins TRBV6-4 to TRBJ2-6, and TRBD2 matches 9 of the central bases. The DNA sequence follows: TGTGCCAGCAGTGAAAGCGGGGGGCTTGGGGCCAACGTCCTGACTTTC. It codes for CASSESGGLGANVLTF.